This T cell receptor (beta chain) was sequenced during a study of graft-versus-host responses after intestinal transplantation. Study summary: Uniformly, recipients were administered anti-thymocyte globulin induction with subsequent tacrolimus and steroids for about 3 years. Broader study findings: Where graft-donor T cell macrochimerism was present, patients had high graft-versus-host to host-versus-graft clonal ratios in allografts.

Method: immunoSEQ multiplex PCR; TCRdb's copy keeps in-frame clones and lacks some. Here the sample spans 90,000 to 130,000 clones, about 92% being singletons. This CDR3 spans 14 amino acids. Per the germline V gene, CDR1 is LNHDA and CDR2 is SQIVND (reference sequence). The V gene end was trimmed by 10 bases and the J gene end by 7 bases; junction bases not matched to a gene: 7. Regarding this clone: Antigen unknown.

This sample comprised unstimulated CD4+ T cells sorted from spleen or lymph node cells, obtained before transplant. This rearrangement joins TRBV19 to TRBJ2-1; 13 bases are a match to TRBD2. The receptor was derived from a human donor who was the organ donor for an intestinal transplant. CDR3 residues: CATTGLAGVNEQFF. The CDR3 DNA reads as TGTGCCACTACCGGACTAGCGGGAGTTAATGAGCAGTTCTTC.